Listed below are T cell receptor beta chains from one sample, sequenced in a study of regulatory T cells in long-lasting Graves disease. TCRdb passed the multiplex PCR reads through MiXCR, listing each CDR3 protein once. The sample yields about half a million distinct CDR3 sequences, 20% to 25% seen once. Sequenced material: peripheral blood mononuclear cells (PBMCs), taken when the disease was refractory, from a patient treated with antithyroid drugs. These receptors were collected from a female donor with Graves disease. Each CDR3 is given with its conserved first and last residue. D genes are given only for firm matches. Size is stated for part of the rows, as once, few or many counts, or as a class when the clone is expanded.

CDR3: CASSLGAGLGETQYF
DNA: TGTGCCAGCAGCTTAGGGGCAGGGCTTGGAGAGACCCAGTACTTC
size: -
J: TRBJ2-5
V: TRBV7-2
D: -

CDR3: CSATGTGIYEQYF
DNA: TGCAGTGCAACCGGGACAGGGATCTACGAGCAGTACTTC
size: many
J: TRBJ2-7
V: TRBV20-1
D: TRBD1

CDR3: CASSEAGNRGEQYF
DNA: TGTGCCAGCAGTGAGGCAGGGAACAGGGGCGAGCAGTACTTC
size: few
J: TRBJ2-7
V: TRBV12-3/TRBV12-4
D: TRBD1

CDR3: CASPRGGYTF
DNA: TGCGCCAGCCCCCGGGGAGGCTACACCTTC
size: -
J: TRBJ1-2
V: TRBV5-1
D: -

CDR3: CASTVGQFYEQYF
DNA: TGTGCCAGCACCGTGGGACAGTTCTACGAGCAGTACTTC
size: few
J: TRBJ2-7
V: TRBV25-1
D: TRBD1

CDR3: CASSLAPGGDQPQHF
DNA: TGTGCCAGCAGCTTAGCCCCGGGTGGAGATCAGCCCCAGCATTTT
size: many
J: TRBJ1-5
V: TRBV7-2
D: -

CDR3: CASSYQRENTEAFF
DNA: TGTGCCAGCAGTTACCAAAGGGAGAACACTGAAGCTTTCTTT
size: many
J: TRBJ1-1
V: TRBV6-5
D: -

CDR3: CASSYVSRGHQPQHF
DNA: TGTGCCAGCAGTTACGTTTCCAGGGGGCACCAGCCCCAGCATTTT
size: -
J: TRBJ1-5
V: TRBV6-5
D: TRBD1

CDR3: CSAADSSSGNTIYF
DNA: TGCAGTGCAGCGGACTCCAGCTCTGGAAACACCATATATTTT
size: many
J: TRBJ1-3
V: TRBV20-1
D: -

CDR3: CASSKPGQSSYEQYF
DNA: TGTGCCAGCAGCAAACCGGGACAGTCCTCCTACGAGCAGTACTTC
size: -
J: TRBJ2-7
V: TRBV3-1
D: TRBD1

CDR3: CAGRTGRAPYEQYF
DNA: TGCGCCGGGAGGACAGGCCGGGCTCCCTACGAGCAGTACTTC
size: few
J: TRBJ2-7
V: TRBV5-1
D: -

CDR3: CASSLAAGNEQYF
DNA: TGTGCCAGCAGTTTAGCGGCCGGGAACGAGCAGTACTTC
size: many
J: TRBJ2-7
V: TRBV28
D: -

CDR3: CASSLPGQGALAKNIQYF
DNA: TGTGCCAGCAGTTTACCGGGACAGGGGGCATTAGCCAAAAACATTCAGTACTTC
size: -
J: TRBJ2-4
V: TRBV28
D: TRBD1

CDR3: CAISTGRRDSPLHF
DNA: TGTGCCATCAGTACTGGTCGCAGGGATTCACCCCTCCACTTT
size: -
J: TRBJ1-6
V: TRBV10-3
D: -